The 5 T cell receptor beta chains presented below share a single source sample, sequenced in a study of T-cell memory formation after mild COVID-19. TCRdb itself ran the 5' RACE reads through MiXCR, one entry per CDR3 protein. Counted here are 110,000 to 150,000 distinct CDR3 sequences, around 25% occurring once; the ten biggest clones make up around 22%. The sample comprised PBMCs or a T cell subset sorted from them (not recorded which). These receptors all come from an adult woman who had mild COVID-19 (a few samples of this study predate the infection). Cell type and time point are not known.

The V and J genes are TRBV24-1 and TRBJ2-1; D might be TRBD1 or TRBD2, each matching 6 bases. The germline V and J ends were trimmed by 5 bases and 6 bases, with 16 bases remaining between them. Germline V gene lookup returns CDR1 KGHDR and CDR2 SFDVKD. CDR3 size: 15 residues. CDR3 nucleotide sequence: TGTGCCACCAGTGCTGTCCTGGGGGGCTCCAATGAGCAGTTCTTC. Encoded protein: CATSAVLGGSNEQFF.

This sequence joins TRBV29-1 and TRBJ2-3; D could derive from TRBD1 or TRBD2 (5 bases each). This CDR3 region has 14 residues. CDR1 SQVTM and CDR2 ANQGSEA come from the germline V gene. With 6 bases removed from V and 2 bases from J, the gap between germline ends came to 15 bases. The CDR3 region has the DNA TGCAGCGTGGGCGACAGTGGGACCACAGATACGCAGTATTTT. Its protein product is CSVGDSGTTDTQYF.

The chain uses TRBV7-9 and TRBJ2-1, with TRBD2 matching 10 bases. With V trimmed by 5 bases and J by 8 bases, 9 bases remained unmatched. This CDR3 has 15 amino acids. The V gene's germline CDR1 is SEHNR and CDR2 FQNEAQ (reference sequence). CDR3: CASSIGAGGRDEQFF. The CDR3 coding sequence is TGTGCCAGCAGCATTGGAGCGGGGGGGCGAGATGAGCAGTTCTTC.

The chain is built from TRBV12-3 or TRBV12-4 and TRBJ2-1; D possibly matches TRBD1 or TRBD2 (5 bases each). The CDR3 runs 13 residues. V lost 5 bases and J lost 8, with 13 bases in between. CDR3 DNA: TGTGCCAGCAGTCCCGGGGCCTGGGATGAGCAGTTCTTC. Encoded protein: CASSPGAWDEQFF.

DNA of the CDR3: TGTGCCAGCAGCTTAACAGCAGACCTCAATGAGCAGTTCTTC. It encodes CASSLTADLNEQFF. V gene TRBV7-9 combines with J gene TRBJ2-1, with D hard to call. Trimming left V 2 bases short and J 6 bases short, with 11 bases between. Germline CDR1 is SEHNR and CDR2 is FQNEAQ (reference sequence). The CDR3 totals 14 residues.